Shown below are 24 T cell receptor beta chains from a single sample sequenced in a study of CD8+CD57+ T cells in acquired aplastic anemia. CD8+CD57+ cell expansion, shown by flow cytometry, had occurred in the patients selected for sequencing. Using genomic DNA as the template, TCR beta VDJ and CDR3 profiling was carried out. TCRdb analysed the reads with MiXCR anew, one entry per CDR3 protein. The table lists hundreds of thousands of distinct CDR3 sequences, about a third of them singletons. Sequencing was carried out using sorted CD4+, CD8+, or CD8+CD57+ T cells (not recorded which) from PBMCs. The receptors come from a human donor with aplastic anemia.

The CDR3 protein is CSARDRTGEIRQYF. The CDR3 coding sequence is TGCAGTGCTAGGGATAGGACAGGGGAGATCCGGCAGTACTTC. This chain joins TRBV20-1 and TRBJ2-7; 9 nucleotides line up with TRBD1. Trimming at V came to 3 bases and at J to 9 bases, leaving 12 bases not matched to a gene. The CDR3 has 14 amino acids. The germline gives CDR1 DFQATT, CDR2 SNEGSKA (reference sequence).

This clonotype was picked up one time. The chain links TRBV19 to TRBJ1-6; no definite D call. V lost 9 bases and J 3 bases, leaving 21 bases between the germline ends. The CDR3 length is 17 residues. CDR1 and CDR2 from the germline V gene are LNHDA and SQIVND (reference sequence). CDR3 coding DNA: TGTGCCAGCAGCTTCGCCCCCCAGGAGTTCTATAATTCACCCCTCCACTTT. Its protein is CASSFAPQEFYNSPLHF.

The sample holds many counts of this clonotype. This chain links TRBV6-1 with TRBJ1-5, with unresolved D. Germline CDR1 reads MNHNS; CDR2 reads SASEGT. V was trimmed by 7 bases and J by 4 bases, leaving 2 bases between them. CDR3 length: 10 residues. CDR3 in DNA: TGTGCCAGCAATAATCAGCCCCAGCATTTT. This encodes CASNNQPQHF.

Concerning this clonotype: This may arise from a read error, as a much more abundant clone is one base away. CDR3 nucleotides: TGTGCCACGAAGCGGGAGAGCTCCTACAATGAGCAGTACTTC. It yields the protein CATKRESSYNEQYF. The chain couples TRBV15 to TRBJ2-7; 8 bases line up with TRBD2. Germline values: CDR1 LNHNV, CDR2 YYDKDF (reference sequence). The CDR3 runs 14 residues. After removal of 9 bases from V and 7 bases from J, the junction contained 14 bases not matched to a gene.

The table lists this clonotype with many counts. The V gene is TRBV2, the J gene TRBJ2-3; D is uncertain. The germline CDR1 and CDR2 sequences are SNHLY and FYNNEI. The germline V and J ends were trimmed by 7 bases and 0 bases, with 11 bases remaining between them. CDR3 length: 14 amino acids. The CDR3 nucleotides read TGTGCCAGCAATCCGACAACTAGCACAGATACGCAGTATTTT. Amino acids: CASNPTTSTDTQYF.

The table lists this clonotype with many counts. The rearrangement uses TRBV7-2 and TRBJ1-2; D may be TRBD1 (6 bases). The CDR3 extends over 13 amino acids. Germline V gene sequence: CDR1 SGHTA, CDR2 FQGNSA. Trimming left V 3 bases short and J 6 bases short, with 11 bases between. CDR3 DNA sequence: TGTGCCAGCAGCTTTACAGGGACGAATGGCTACACCTTC. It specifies CASSFTGTNGYTF.

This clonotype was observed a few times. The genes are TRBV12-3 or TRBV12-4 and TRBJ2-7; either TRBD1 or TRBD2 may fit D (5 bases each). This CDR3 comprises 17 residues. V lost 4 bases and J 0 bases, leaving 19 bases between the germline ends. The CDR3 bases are TGTGCCAGCAGTTCTAGCTTAAGACAGACTCCCTCCTACGAGCAGTACTTC. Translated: CASSSSLRQTPSYEQYF.

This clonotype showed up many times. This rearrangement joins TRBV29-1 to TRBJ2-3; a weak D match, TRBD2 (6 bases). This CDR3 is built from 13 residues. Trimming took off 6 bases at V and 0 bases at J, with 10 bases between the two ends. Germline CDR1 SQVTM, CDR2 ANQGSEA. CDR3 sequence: CSVGGASTDTQYF. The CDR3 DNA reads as TGCAGCGTGGGAGGAGCAAGCACAGATACGCAGTATTTT.

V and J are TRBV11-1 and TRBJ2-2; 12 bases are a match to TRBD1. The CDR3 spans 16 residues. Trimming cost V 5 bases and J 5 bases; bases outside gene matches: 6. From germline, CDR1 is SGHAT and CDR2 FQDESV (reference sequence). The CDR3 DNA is TGTGCCAGCAGCCGGGGACAGGGGGCGCGGACCGGGGAGCTGTTTTTT. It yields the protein CASSRGQGARTGELFF.

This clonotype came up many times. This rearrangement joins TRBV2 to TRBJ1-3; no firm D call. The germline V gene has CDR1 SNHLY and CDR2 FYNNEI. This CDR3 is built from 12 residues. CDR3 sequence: CASHSSGNTIYF. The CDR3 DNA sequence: TGTGCGTCACACAGTTCCGGAAACACCATATATTTT.

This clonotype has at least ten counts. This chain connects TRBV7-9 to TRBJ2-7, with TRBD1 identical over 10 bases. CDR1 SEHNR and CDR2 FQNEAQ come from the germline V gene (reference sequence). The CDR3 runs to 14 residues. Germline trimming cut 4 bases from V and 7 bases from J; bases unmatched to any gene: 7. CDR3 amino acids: CASSSGTGVGEQYF. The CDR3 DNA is TGTGCCAGCAGCTCAGGGACAGGGGTGGGGGAGCAGTACTTC.

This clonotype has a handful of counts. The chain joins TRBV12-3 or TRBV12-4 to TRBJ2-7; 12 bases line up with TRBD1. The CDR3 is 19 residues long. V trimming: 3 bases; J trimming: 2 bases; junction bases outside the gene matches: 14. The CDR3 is CASSLADLGTGGLTYEQYF. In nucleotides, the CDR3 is TGTGCCAGCAGTTTGGCTGACCTGGGGACAGGGGGCTTAACCTACGAGCAGTACTTC.

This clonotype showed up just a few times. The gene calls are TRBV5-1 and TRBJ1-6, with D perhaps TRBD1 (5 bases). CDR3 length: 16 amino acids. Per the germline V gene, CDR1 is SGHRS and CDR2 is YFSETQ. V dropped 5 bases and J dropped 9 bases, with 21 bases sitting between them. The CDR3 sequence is CASSSIGDPPGSPLHF. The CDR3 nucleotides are TGCGCCAGCAGTTCCATTGGGGACCCCCCAGGTTCACCCCTCCACTTT.

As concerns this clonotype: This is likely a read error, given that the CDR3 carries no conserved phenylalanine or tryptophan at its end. CDR3 DNA sequence: TGTGCCAGCAGCTTACGGTGCCGGACTAGCGGGAGTTACGGATCCTACGAGCAGTACTCC. Translation: CASSLRCRTSGSYGSYEQYS. V and J are TRBV11-1 and TRBJ2-7; 13 nucleotides agree with TRBD2. Looked up from germline, CDR1 is SGHAT and CDR2 is FQDESV (reference sequence). This CDR3 comprises 20 residues. The J segment lost 1 base and the V segment lost 2 bases, leaving 14 bases of the junction unmatched.

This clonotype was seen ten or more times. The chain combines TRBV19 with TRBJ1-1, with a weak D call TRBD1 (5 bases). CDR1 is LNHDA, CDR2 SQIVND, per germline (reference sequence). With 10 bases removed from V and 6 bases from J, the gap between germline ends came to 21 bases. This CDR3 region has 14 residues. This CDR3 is CATTAGPGGSEAFF. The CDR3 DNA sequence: TGTGCCACCACAGCGGGACCTGGAGGATCTGAAGCTTTCTTT.

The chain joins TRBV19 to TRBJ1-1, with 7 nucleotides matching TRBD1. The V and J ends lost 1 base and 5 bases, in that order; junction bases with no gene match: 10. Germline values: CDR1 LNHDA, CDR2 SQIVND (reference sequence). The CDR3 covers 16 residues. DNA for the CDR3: TGTGCCAGTAGTATAGGGGACAGTACCCAAGGGACTGAAGCTTTCTTT. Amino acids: CASSIGDSTQGTEAFF.

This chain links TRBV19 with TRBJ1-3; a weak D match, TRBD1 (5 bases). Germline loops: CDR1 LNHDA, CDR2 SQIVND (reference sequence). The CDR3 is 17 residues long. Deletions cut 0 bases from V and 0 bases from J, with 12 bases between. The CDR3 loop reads CASSIDRGSSSGNTIYF. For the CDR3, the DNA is TGTGCCAGTAGTATAGACCGGGGGTCAAGCTCTGGAAACACCATATATTTT.

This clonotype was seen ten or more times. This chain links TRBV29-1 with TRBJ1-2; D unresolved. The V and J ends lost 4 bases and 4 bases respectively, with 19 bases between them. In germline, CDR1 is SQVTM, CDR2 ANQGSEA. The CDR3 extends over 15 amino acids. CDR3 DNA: TGCAGCGTTGGCGCCTCCCGTGGAGGATCCTATGGCTACACCTTC. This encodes CSVGASRGGSYGYTF.

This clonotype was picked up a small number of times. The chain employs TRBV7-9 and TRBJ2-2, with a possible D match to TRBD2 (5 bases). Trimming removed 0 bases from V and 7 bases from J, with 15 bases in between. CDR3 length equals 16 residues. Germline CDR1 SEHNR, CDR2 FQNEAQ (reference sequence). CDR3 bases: TGTGCCAGCAGCTTAGCAACCGGGGTTTTTGGCGGGGAGCTGTTTTTT. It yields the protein CASSLATGVFGGELFF.

DNA for the CDR3: TGTGCCAGCAGTCATGGGACGGCGACTTATCAGCCCCAGCATTTT. It specifies CASSHGTATYQPQHF. The rearrangement uses TRBV28 and TRBJ1-5; D perhaps matches TRBD1 (5 bases). The CDR3 runs to 15 residues. V lost 5 bases to trimming and J lost 5 bases, with 16 bases between them. Germline V lookup: CDR1 MDHEN, CDR2 SYDVKM.

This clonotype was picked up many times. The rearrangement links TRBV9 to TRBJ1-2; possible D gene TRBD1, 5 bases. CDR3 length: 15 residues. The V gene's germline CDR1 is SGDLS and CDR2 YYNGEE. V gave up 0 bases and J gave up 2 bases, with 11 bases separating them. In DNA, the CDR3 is TGTGCCAGCAGCGTAGAGGGTGGGGGAAACTATGGCTACACCTTC. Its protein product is CASSVEGGGNYGYTF.

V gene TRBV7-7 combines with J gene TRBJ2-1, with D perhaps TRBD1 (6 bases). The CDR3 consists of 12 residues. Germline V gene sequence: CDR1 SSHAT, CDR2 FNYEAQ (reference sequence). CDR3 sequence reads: CARGQTYNEQFF. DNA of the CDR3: TGTGCTAGAGGACAGACCTACAATGAGCAGTTCTTC.

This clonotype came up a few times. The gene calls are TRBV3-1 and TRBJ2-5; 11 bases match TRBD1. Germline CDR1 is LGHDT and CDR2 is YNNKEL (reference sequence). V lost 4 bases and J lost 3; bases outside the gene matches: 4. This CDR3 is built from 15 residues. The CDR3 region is CASSRPGQGEETQYF. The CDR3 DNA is TGTGCCAGCAGCCGGCCGGGACAGGGGGAAGAGACCCAGTACTTC.

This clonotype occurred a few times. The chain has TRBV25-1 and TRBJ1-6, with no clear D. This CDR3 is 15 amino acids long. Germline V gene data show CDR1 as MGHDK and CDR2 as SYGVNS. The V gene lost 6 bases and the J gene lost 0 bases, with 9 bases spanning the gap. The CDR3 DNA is TGTGCCAGCAGAGAGGCCGACTCCTATAATTCACCCCTCCACTTT. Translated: CASREADSYNSPLHF.